This entry lists 4 T cell receptor beta chains sequenced from one sample in a study of shared clonotypes between healthy human individuals. Data came from immunoSEQ multiplex PCR; TCRdb stores just in-frame clones and leaves some out. The table lists roughly 2.2 million clones, roughly 90% of them singletons. Specimen: naive CD4+ T cells from PBMCs. As for subset: CD45RA+ positively selected. The source of these receptors is a man aged 18 to 29 in good health. Some clones in this sample may be carry-over from other donors' samples.

This CDR3 is CAIRGTGDQPQHF. The CDR3 region has the DNA TGTGCCATCAGGGGGACAGGGGATCAGCCCCAGCATTTT. The chain has TRBV10-3 and TRBJ1-5; 10 bases match TRBD1. Losses at the gene ends were 6 bases for V and 5 bases for J; bases not matched to a gene: 1. CDR3 size: 13 residues. Per the germline V gene, CDR1 is ENHRY and CDR2 is SYGVKD.

J is TRBJ1-1 and V is TRBV28; D is uncertain. CDR1 is MDHEN, CDR2 SYDVKM, per germline. Between the trimmed V and J ends, which lost 3 bases and 6 bases, there was a span of 17 bases. The CDR3 totals 15 residues. The DNA for the CDR3 is TGTGCCAGCAGTTTCTCTGGAGGCCCGACCCCTGAAGCTTTCTTT. As protein: CASSFSGGPTPEAFF.

The chain is built from TRBV28 and TRBJ1-2, with D unclear. Germline-derived CDR1 and CDR2 are MDHEN and SYDVKM. V lost 8 bases and J lost 2, with 12 bases in between. This CDR3 comprises 13 residues. The CDR3 region has the DNA TGTGCCAGCGTCAGTGTGGCGAACTATGGCTACACCTTC. Translated: CASVSVANYGYTF.

The V and J genes are TRBV19 and TRBJ1-5; D is uncertain. CDR1 is LNHDA, CDR2 SQIVND, per germline (reference sequence). V lost 2 bases and J lost 2, with 7 bases in between. The CDR3 contains 14 residues. In DNA form, the CDR3 reads TGTGCCAGTAGTATATACAACGGCAATCAGCCCCAGCATTTT. It is translated as CASSIYNGNQPQHF.